Following are 17 T cell receptor beta chains from one sample sequenced in a study of Graves' ophthalmopathy and Graves' hyperthyroidism. RNA transcripts provided the template for amplifying TCR beta CDR3 regions. RT-PCR with HTBI primers came first, then second-round multiplex PCR. In TCRdb, the multiplex PCR reads were re-called with MiXCR into one record per CDR3 protein. The data contain roughly 380,000 distinct CDR3 sequences, roughly 14% of them singletons. The sequenced material came from peripheral blood. The receptors come from a young woman with stable Graves' hyperthyroidism.

This clonotype was recorded many times. V usage is TRBV10-3 and J usage is TRBJ1-1; TRBD1 might be the D (5 bases). The germline V gene encodes CDR1 ENHRY and CDR2 SYGVKD. The CDR3 length is 16 residues. Trimming removed 3 bases at V and 5 bases at J, with 19 bases between. The CDR3 region is CAISDGQGFGWTEAFF. The DNA of the CDR3 is TGTGCCATCAGTGACGGTCAGGGCTTTGGGTGGACTGAAGCTTTCTTT.

This clonotype was seen at least ten times. The chain is built from TRBV12-3 or TRBV12-4 and TRBJ2-7; the match to TRBD2 covers 9 bases. J was trimmed by 3 bases and V by 6 bases; bases with no gene match: 15. This CDR3 spans 17 amino acids. The CDR3 region has the DNA TGTGCCAGCAGCCCCCTTAATCCGGCGGGGGGGTACTACGAGCAGTACTTC. Translation: CASSPLNPAGGYYEQYF.

This clonotype was detected many times. The chain uses TRBV12-3 or TRBV12-4 and TRBJ1-1; no reliable D call. This CDR3 spans 12 amino acids. With 7 bases removed from V and 8 bases from J, the gap between germline ends came to 14 bases. The CDR3 loop is CASMRTSREAFF. For the CDR3, the DNA is TGTGCCAGCATGCGGACCTCTAGGGAAGCTTTCTTT.

The sample holds many counts of this clonotype. The genes are TRBV28 and TRBJ1-1; 7 bases agree with TRBD1. Losses at the gene ends were 6 bases for V and 5 bases for J; bases not matched to a gene: 12. Germline assignment: CDR1 MDHEN and CDR2 SYDVKM. CDR3 length: 15 residues. CDR3: CASSFMTGRKTEAFF. CDR3 DNA: TGTGCCAGCAGCTTTATGACAGGGAGGAAAACTGAAGCTTTCTTT.

At least ten counts were recorded for this clonotype. The chain recombines TRBV10-3 with TRBJ1-1; D is uncertain. This CDR3 comprises 14 residues. V shed 3 bases and J shed 0 bases, with 8 bases lying between them. Germline V gene lookup returns CDR1 ENHRY and CDR2 SYGVKD. The CDR3 loop is CAISEEAMNTEAFF. The CDR3 coding sequence is TGTGCCATCAGTGAAGAGGCCATGAACACTGAAGCTTTCTTT.

Many counts were recorded for this clonotype. The CDR3 spells CATSLPGPRTEAFF. DNA of the CDR3: TGTGCCACCAGTTTACCGGGCCCTCGCACTGAAGCTTTCTTT. The chain recombines TRBV24-1 with TRBJ1-1; no clear D gene. The CDR3 is 14 residues long. The germline V and J ends were trimmed by 6 bases and 4 bases, with 14 bases remaining between them. Germline values: CDR1 KGHDR, CDR2 SFDVKD.

Of note for this clonotype: At one end, the junction sequence differs from germline, possibly due to a read error. The chain couples TRBV7-2 to TRBJ2-2; D tentatively fits TRBD1 or TRBD2 (7 bases each). Germline V CDR1 and CDR2: SGHTA, FQGNSA. This CDR3 has 14 residues. In DNA, the CDR3 is TGTGCCATCAGCGGGGACAGATACACCGGGGAGCTGTTTTTT. Translation: CAISGDRYTGELFF.

This clonotype has ten or more counts. This sequence joins TRBV5-1 and TRBJ1-1; TRBD1 aligns across 7 bases. CDR1 is SGHRS, CDR2 YFSETQ, per germline. The CDR3 contains 16 residues. Trimming at V came to 0 bases and at J to 3 bases, leaving 8 bases not matched to a gene. CDR3 loop: CASSLVGGQTYTEAFF. CDR3 nucleotides: TGCGCCAGCAGCTTGGTTGGGGGACAGACCTACACTGAAGCTTTCTTT.

This clonotype is judged medium-sized. The V and J genes are TRBV2 and TRBJ1-3; D remains unclear. The germline V gene has CDR1 SNHLY and CDR2 FYNNEI. V lost 4 bases, J lost 2 bases, and 9 bases lay in between. The CDR3 runs 14 residues. CDR3: CASSVGGAGNTIYF. The DNA for the CDR3 is TGTGCCAGCAGTGTTGGCGGGGCTGGAAACACCATATATTTT. Complete variable domain (other parts from reference TRBV2 and TRBJ1-3): EPEVTQTPSHQVTQMGQEVILRCVPISNHLYFYWYRQILGQKVEFLVSFYNNEISEKSEIFDDQFSVERPDGSNFTLKIRSTKLEDSAMYFCASSVGGAGNTIYFGEGSWLTVV.

This clonotype was counted between two and nine times. One base away lies a much larger clone, so this may be a sequencing read error. V usage is TRBV7-2 and J usage is TRBJ2-5; perhaps TRBD2 as D (5 bases). Germline CDR1 reads SGHTA; CDR2 reads FQGNSA. CDR3 length: 14 amino acids. CDR3 sequence reads: CASSLEDFQDTQYF. The CDR3 DNA reads as TGTGCCAGCAGCTTAGAGGACTTCCAAGATACCCAGTACTTC.

This clonotype was observed at least ten times. The chain has TRBV20-1 and TRBJ2-7; 7 nucleotides align to TRBD1. V was pared by 5 bases and J by 2 bases, with 6 bases of the junction left unmatched. Germline lookup yields CDR1 DFQATT and CDR2 SNEGSKA (reference sequence). The CDR3 covers 13 residues. CDR3 sequence: CSAAGQATYEQYF. CDR3 sequence (DNA): TGCAGTGCTGCCGGACAGGCCACCTACGAGCAGTACTTC.

This clonotype came up many times. This chain joins TRBV12-3 or TRBV12-4 and TRBJ2-2; D gene unclear. The V end was cut by 11 bases, the J end by 4 bases, with 11 bases between. The CDR3 runs 12 residues. The DNA for the CDR3 is TGTGCCGCCGGACCGACCACCGGGGAGCTGTTTTTT. The encoded protein is CAAGPTTGELFF.

This clonotype appeared many times. This chain joins TRBV12-5 and TRBJ1-1; D call uncertain. The CDR3 is made up of 16 amino acids. Per germline, CDR1 LGHNT and CDR2 FRNRAP. V lost 3 bases to trimming and J lost 1 base, with 15 bases between them. CDR3 coding DNA: TGTGCTAGTGGTTTAGTGTTAGGGCAGACGAACACTGAAGCTTTCTTT. This sequence encodes CASGLVLGQTNTEAFF. The full variable domain, completed using reference TRBV12-5 and TRBJ1-1, is DARVTQTPRHKVTEMGQEVTMRCQPILGHNTVFWYRQTMMQGLELLAYFRNRAPLDDSGMPKDRFSAEMPDATLATLKIQPSEPRDSAVYFCASGLVLGQTNTEAFFGQGTRLTVV.

This clonotype was seen ten or more times. The rearrangement uses TRBV12-3 or TRBV12-4 and TRBJ2-5; D may be TRBD2 (6 bases). The CDR3 contains 17 residues. V lost 3 bases, J lost 2 bases, and 19 bases lay in between. The CDR3 is CASSFRGRRAMQETQYF. The CDR3 DNA reads as TGTGCCAGCAGTTTCCGAGGGAGGAGGGCAATGCAAGAGACCCAGTACTTC.

This clonotype was seen repeatedly, ten times or more. The chain combines TRBV6-1 with TRBJ1-2; 7 bases agree with TRBD1. This CDR3 contains 14 residues. The J segment lost 5 bases and the V segment lost 4 bases, leaving 7 bases of the junction unmatched. Germline loops: CDR1 MNHNS, CDR2 SASEGT. The DNA of the CDR3 is TGTGCCAGCAGTGTCCCAGGGGGTTGGTATGGCTACACCTTC. Its translation is CASSVPGGWYGYTF.

In this sample, this clonotype turned up a few times. This chain connects TRBV6-5 to TRBJ2-2; possibly TRBD1 or TRBD2 for D (6 bases each). Trimming removed 2 bases at V and 2 bases at J, with 12 bases between. CDR3 length: 16 amino acids. The germline CDR1 and CDR2 sequences are MNHEY and SVGAGI. For the CDR3, the DNA is TGTGCCAGCAGTTACCCCGGGGGCCTTAACACCGGGGAGCTGTTTTTT. It yields the protein CASSYPGGLNTGELFF.

This clonotype was counted only a few times. The chain has TRBV4-1 and TRBJ1-6; 7 bases are shared with TRBD1. CDR3 size: 17 residues. V gave up 1 base and J gave up 7 bases; unmatched junction bases: 10. The germline CDR1 and CDR2 sequences are MGHRA and YSYEKL. The CDR3 DNA reads TGCGCCAGCAGCCAAGTGCGGATAGGACAGGCGAATTCACCCCTCCACTTT. Protein sequence: CASSQVRIGQANSPLHF.